These 6 T cell receptor beta chains share one sample of origin, sequenced in a study of blood T cell repertoires in COVID-19. The repertoire was sequenced with immunoSEQ multiplex PCR; TCRdb's copy has only in-frame clones and lacks some. This table holds 250,000 or so clones, about nine tenths found once. Sample: PBMCs or T cells enriched from blood (not recorded which). The source is a man in his forties who had recovered from COVID-19.

This clone showed up just a few times. The gene calls are TRBV30 and TRBJ2-2, with D unclear. Trimming removed 6 bases at V and 1 base at J, with 9 bases between. CDR3 size: 13 residues. Per germline, CDR1 GTSNPN and CDR2 SVGIG (reference sequence). The DNA for the CDR3 is TGTGCCTGCCAAGTGAGGAACACCGGGGAGCTGTTTTTT. This translates into CACQVRNTGELFF.

V gene TRBV11-2 combines with J gene TRBJ1-3; D may be TRBD1 (5 bases). Germline V gene sequence: CDR1 SGHAT, CDR2 FQNNGV. V was cut by 1 base and J by 4 bases, with 5 bases left in between. The CDR3 spans 13 residues. CDR3 in amino acids: CASSLGQGNTIYF. The CDR3 coding sequence is TGTGCCAGCAGCTTAGGACAGGGAAACACCATATATTTT.

This clone was observed once. The chain is built from TRBV7-6 and TRBJ2-1, with TRBD2 as a possible D gene (5 bases). This CDR3 is 14 amino acids long. V was trimmed by 5 bases and J by 1 base, leaving 9 bases between them. The germline V gene encodes CDR1 SGHVS and CDR2 FNYEAQ. CDR3 sequence (DNA): TGTGCCAGCAGCAAAGAGGGTTCCTACAATGAGCAGTTCTTC. Protein product: CASSKEGSYNEQFF. The full variable domain, with the rest looked up from reference TRBV7-6 and TRBJ2-1, is GAGVSQSPRYKVTKRGQDVALRCDPISGHVSLYWYRQALGQGPEFLTYFNYEAQQDKSGLPNDRFSAERPEGSISTLTIQRTEQRDSAMYRCASSKEGSYNEQFFGPGTRLTVL.

The chain is built from TRBV28 and TRBJ2-1; TRBD2 agrees at 12 bases. The CDR3 is made up of 16 amino acids. Trimming removed 7 bases from V and 6 bases from J; junction bases left unmatched: 10. The germline V gene encodes CDR1 MDHEN and CDR2 SYDVKM. Here the CDR3 reads CASTSPGLAGRNEQFF. The CDR3 nucleotides are TGTGCCAGCACTTCGCCAGGACTAGCGGGACGCAATGAGCAGTTCTTC.

The rearrangement links TRBV28 to TRBJ1-5; the D gene is possibly TRBD1 (6 bases). The CDR3 has 17 residues. V lost 1 base, J lost 0 bases, and 13 bases lay in between. Germline CDR1 MDHEN, CDR2 SYDVKM. The CDR3 region is CASSLLGAEYSNQPQHF. CDR3 bases: TGTGCCAGCAGTTTATTGGGGGCTGAGTATAGCAATCAGCCCCAGCATTTT.

The V call is TRBV18, the J call TRBJ2-7; 8 nucleotides agree with TRBD2. Germline CDR1 is KGHSH and CDR2 is LQKENI. The CDR3 has 15 residues. The V and J ends lost 3 bases and 0 bases, in that order; junction bases with no gene match: 4. As DNA, the CDR3 is TGTGCCAGCTCACCGGCGGGGGGCCTCTCCTACGAGCAGTACTTC. Protein product: CASSPAGGLSYEQYF.